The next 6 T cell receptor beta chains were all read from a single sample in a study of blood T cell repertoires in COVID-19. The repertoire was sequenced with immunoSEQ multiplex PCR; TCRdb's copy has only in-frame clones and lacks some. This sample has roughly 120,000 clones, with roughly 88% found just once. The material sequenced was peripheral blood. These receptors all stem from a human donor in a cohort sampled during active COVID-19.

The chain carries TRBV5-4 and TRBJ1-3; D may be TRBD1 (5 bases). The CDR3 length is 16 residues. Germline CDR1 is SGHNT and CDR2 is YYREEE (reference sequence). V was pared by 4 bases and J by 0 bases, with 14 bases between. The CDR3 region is CASSGGDGSSGNTIYF. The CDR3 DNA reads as TGTGCCAGCAGCGGGGGGGACGGGAGCTCTGGAAACACCATATATTTT.

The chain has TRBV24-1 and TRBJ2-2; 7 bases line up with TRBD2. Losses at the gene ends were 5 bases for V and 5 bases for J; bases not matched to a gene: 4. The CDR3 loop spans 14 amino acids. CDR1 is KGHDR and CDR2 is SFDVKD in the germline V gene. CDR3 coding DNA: TGTGCCACCAGTGCTAGCGGAAGGACCGGGGAGCTGTTTTTT. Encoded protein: CATSASGRTGELFF.

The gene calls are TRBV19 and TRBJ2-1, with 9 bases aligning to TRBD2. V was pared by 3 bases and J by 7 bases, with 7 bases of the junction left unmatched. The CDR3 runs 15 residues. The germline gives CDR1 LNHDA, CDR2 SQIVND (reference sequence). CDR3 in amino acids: CASSMNSGRVNEQFF. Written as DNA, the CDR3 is TGTGCCAGTAGTATGAATAGCGGGAGAGTGAATGAGCAGTTCTTC.

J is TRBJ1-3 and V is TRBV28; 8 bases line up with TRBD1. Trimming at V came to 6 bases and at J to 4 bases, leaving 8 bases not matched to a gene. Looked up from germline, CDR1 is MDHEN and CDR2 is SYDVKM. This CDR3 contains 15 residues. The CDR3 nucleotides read TGTGCCAGCAGACAAACAGGGGGTGAGGGAAACACCATATATTTT. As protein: CASRQTGGEGNTIYF.

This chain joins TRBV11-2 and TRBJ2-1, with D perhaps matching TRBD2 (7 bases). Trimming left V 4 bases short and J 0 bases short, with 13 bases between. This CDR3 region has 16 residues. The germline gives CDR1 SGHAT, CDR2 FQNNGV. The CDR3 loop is CASSWRGQASYNEQFF. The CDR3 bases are TGTGCCAGCAGCTGGCGGGGGCAGGCCTCCTACAATGAGCAGTTCTTC.

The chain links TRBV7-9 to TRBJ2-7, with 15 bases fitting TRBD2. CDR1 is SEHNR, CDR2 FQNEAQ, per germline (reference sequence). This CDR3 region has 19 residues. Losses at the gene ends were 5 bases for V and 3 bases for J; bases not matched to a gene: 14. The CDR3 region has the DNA TGTGCCAGCAGCCCCCAACAATCGGGACTAGCGGGAGGTCACTACGAGCAGTACTTC. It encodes CASSPQQSGLAGGHYEQYF.